One sample yielded the 32 T cell receptor beta chains listed below, sequenced in a study of blood T cell repertoires in COVID-19. Produced via immunoSEQ multiplex PCR; TCRdb's table is partial and in-frame only. The sample lists roughly 190,000 clones; roughly 82% were seen once. The sample consisted of PBMCs or T cells enriched from blood (not recorded which). The receptors derive from a man aged 35 to 55 who had recovered from COVID-19.

J is TRBJ1-1 and V is TRBV7-3; D unresolved. CDR3 length equals 14 residues. Trimming took off 5 bases at V and 3 bases at J, with 13 bases between the two ends. Germline CDR1 and CDR2: SGHTA and FQGTGA. The CDR3 reads CASSPGPGYTEAFF. In DNA, the CDR3 is TGTGCCAGCAGCCCCGGACCGGGATACACTGAAGCTTTCTTT.

The rearrangement links TRBV6-5 to TRBJ1-5; perhaps TRBD1 as D (5 bases). The V gene's germline CDR1 is MNHEY and CDR2 SVGAGI. The V gene lost 10 bases and the J gene lost 0 bases, with 13 bases spanning the gap. The CDR3 is 14 residues long. DNA of the CDR3: TGTGCCACTCAGGGTGCTAATAGCAATCAGCCCCAGCATTTT. It specifies CATQGANSNQPQHF.

The chain joins TRBV18 to TRBJ2-7; a possible D gene is TRBD1 (5 bases). Germline V lookup: CDR1 KGHSH, CDR2 LQKENI. Trimming left V 4 bases short and J 1 base short, with 11 bases between. CDR3 length: 14 residues. The DNA for the CDR3 is TGTGCCAGCTCACAGGGGCCACAATCCTACGAGCAGTACGTC. Its translation is CASSQGPQSYEQYV.

The chain links TRBV27 to TRBJ2-7, with D possibly TRBD1 on 5 matching bases. Germline V CDR1 and CDR2: MNHEY, SMNVEV (reference sequence). Trimming removed 5 bases at V and 9 bases at J, with 17 bases between. The CDR3 runs to 13 residues. As DNA, the CDR3 is TGTGCCAGCAGTCCCCAGGGCCCCTCTGCGCAGTACTTC. Translation gives CASSPQGPSAQYF.

As to this clone: Other nucleotide sequences in the sample specify the same CDR3. V is TRBV18 and J is TRBJ1-1; D is perhaps TRBD1 (6 bases). The V gene's germline CDR1 is KGHSH and CDR2 LQKENI. This CDR3 has 14 amino acids. Between the trimmed V and J ends, which lost 3 bases and 0 bases, there was a span of 8 bases. The DNA of the CDR3 is TGTGCCAGCTCACCTCAGGGGATGAACACTGAAGCTTTCTTT. It encodes CASSPQGMNTEAFF.

V gene TRBV25-1 combines with J gene TRBJ2-4; TRBD2 agrees at 7 bases. CDR1 is MGHDK, CDR2 SYGVNS, per germline. V trimming: 10 bases; J trimming: 0 bases; junction bases outside the gene matches: 15. The CDR3 has 17 residues. The CDR3 DNA sequence: TGTGCCATCCGATTGTTGGAGGGAGGGCTAGCCAAAAACATTCAGTACTTC. Translation: CAIRLLEGGLAKNIQYF. The whole variable domain, remainder taken from reference TRBV25-1 and TRBJ2-4, is EADIYQTPRYLVIGTGKKITLECSQTMGHDKMYWYQQDPGMELHLIHYSYGVNSTEKGDLSSESTVSRIRTEHFPLTLESARPSHTSQYLCAIRLLEGGLAKNIQYFGAGTRLSVL.

The chain is built from TRBV5-4 and TRBJ2-3; a weak D match, TRBD1 (6 bases). The CDR3 loop spans 14 amino acids. Germline-derived CDR1 and CDR2 are SGHNT and YYREEE (reference sequence). The V gene lost 3 bases and the J gene lost 2 bases, with 10 bases spanning the gap. The CDR3 region is CASSSQGITDTQYF. DNA for the CDR3: TGTGCCAGCAGCTCGCAGGGGATCACAGATACGCAGTATTTT.

The gene calls are TRBV28 and TRBJ1-2, with D perhaps TRBD1 (5 bases). This CDR3 has 12 amino acids. V was pared by 5 bases and J by 5 bases, with 9 bases between. Germline CDR1 and CDR2: MDHEN and SYDVKM. In DNA form, the CDR3 reads TGTGCCAGCAGTACCGGGGGGTATGGCTACACCTTC. This codes for CASSTGGYGYTF.

Concerning this clone: The same CDR3 can be traced to other DNA sequences in this sample. V and J are TRBV5-1 and TRBJ2-3; TRBD2 matches at 7 bases. The CDR3 consists of 15 residues. The V gene's germline CDR1 is SGHRS and CDR2 YFSETQ. The junction had 3 bases not matched to a gene; V was cut back by 0 bases and J by 2 bases. DNA for the CDR3: TGCGCCAGCAGCTTGGCCAGCGGGAACACAGATACGCAGTATTTT. This gives the protein CASSLASGNTDTQYF.

J is TRBJ2-4 and V is TRBV3-1 (or the pseudogene TRBV3-2); D remains unclear. Germline values: CDR1 LGHDT, CDR2 YNNKEL (reference sequence). Trimming stripped 1 base from V and 4 bases from J, with 8 bases between. The CDR3 has 14 amino acids. The CDR3 nucleotides are TGTGCCAGCAGCCAAGGGCCAGCGAAAAACATTCAGTACTTC. Translated, it gives CASSQGPAKNIQYF.

This sequence joins TRBV29-1 and TRBJ2-5, with TRBD1 matching 7 bases. The V segment lost 3 bases and the J segment 5 bases; nucleotides outside the gene matches: 3. Germline-derived CDR1 and CDR2 are SQVTM and ANQGSEA. The CDR3 is made up of 12 amino acids. CDR3 protein: CSVEGRGETQYF. In DNA form, the CDR3 reads TGCAGCGTTGAGGGCAGGGGGGAGACCCAGTACTTC.

V usage is TRBV5-5 and J usage is TRBJ1-1; perhaps TRBD1 as D (6 bases). V lost 6 bases, J lost 7 bases, and 19 bases lay in between. The CDR3 extends over 14 amino acids. Germline V lookup: CDR1 SGHKS, CDR2 YYEKEE (reference sequence). The CDR3, as DNA: TGTGCCAGCACACGGGACACCCTACTCCTTGAAGCTTTCTTT. Translated: CASTRDTLLLEAFF.

The V call is TRBV9, the J call TRBJ1-3, with TRBD1 matching over 9 bases. The CDR3 has 13 residues. The junction had 6 bases not matched to a gene; V was cut back by 4 bases and J by 10 bases. Germline V lookup: CDR1 SGDLS, CDR2 YYNGEE. CDR3 amino acids: CASSRDRESTIYF. The CDR3 DNA is TGTGCCAGCAGCCGGGACAGGGAAAGTACCATATATTTT.

The table lists this clone with a few counts. The chain recombines TRBV24-1 with TRBJ2-2; D is perhaps TRBD1 (5 bases). Between the trimmed V and J ends, which lost 5 bases and 1 base, there was a span of 10 bases. Per germline, CDR1 KGHDR and CDR2 SFDVKD. The CDR3 is 15 amino acids. For the CDR3, the DNA is TGTGCCACCAGTGTCGTGGGGCGGAACACCGGGGAGCTGTTTTTT. This sequence encodes CATSVVGRNTGELFF.

V gene TRBV6-2 or TRBV6-3 combines with J gene TRBJ1-3, with unresolved D. V lost 5 bases, J lost 0 bases, and 14 bases lay in between. The CDR3 extends over 16 amino acids. Germline loops: CDR1 MNHEY, CDR2 SVGEGT. The DNA of the CDR3 is TGTGCCAGCAGTGCCTTGGGCCGATCCTCTGGAAACACCATATATTTT. Protein product: CASSALGRSSGNTIYF.

This clone was found a few times. V usage is TRBV5-1 and J usage is TRBJ1-1; 7 bases agree with TRBD1. CDR3 length: 12 amino acids. The ends lost 7 bases at V and 8 bases at J; junction bases unmatched: 8. Germline loops: CDR1 SGHRS, CDR2 YFSETQ. The CDR3 loop reads CASGPTGAEAFF. For the CDR3, the DNA is TGCGCCAGCGGACCAACAGGGGCAGAAGCTTTCTTT.

V gene TRBV9 combines with J gene TRBJ2-3; 8 nucleotides align to TRBD1. From germline, CDR1 is SGDLS and CDR2 YYNGEE. The V and J ends lost 0 bases and 2 bases, in that order; junction bases with no gene match: 5. This CDR3 region has 16 residues. CDR3 amino acids: CASSVALGQATDTQYF. CDR3 DNA sequence: TGTGCCAGCAGCGTAGCTCTGGGACAGGCCACAGATACGCAGTATTTT.

This clone occurred once. J is TRBJ2-3 and V is TRBV7-2; D call uncertain. V shed 1 base and J shed 8 bases, with 10 bases lying between them. The CDR3 covers 13 residues. The germline V gene encodes CDR1 SGHTA and CDR2 FQGNSA. The CDR3 region is CASSLGVRGTQYF. The CDR3 bases are TGTGCCAGCAGCTTAGGGGTCCGCGGTACGCAGTATTTT.

J is TRBJ1-5 and V is TRBV15, with D unresolved. V shed 7 bases and J shed 3 bases, with 10 bases lying between them. The CDR3 runs to 13 residues. Germline loops: CDR1 LNHNV, CDR2 YYDKDF (reference sequence). In DNA form, the CDR3 reads TGTGCCACCAAGCTGTCCCACAATCAGCCCCAGCATTTT. It specifies CATKLSHNQPQHF.

Only a few counts were recorded for this clone. The genes are TRBV5-4 and TRBJ2-5; D remains ambiguous. This CDR3 is built from 13 residues. Trimming pared 2 bases from V and 2 bases from J, leaving 7 bases between. In germline, CDR1 is SGHNT, CDR2 YYREEE (reference sequence). The CDR3: CASSFEEQETQYF. CDR3 DNA: TGTGCCAGCAGCTTTGAGGAACAAGAGACCCAGTACTTC.

This chain connects TRBV18 to TRBJ1-1, with D tentatively TRBD1 (5 bases). Per the germline V gene, CDR1 is KGHSH and CDR2 is LQKENI. V lost 3 bases and J lost 0, with 20 bases in between. The CDR3 runs 18 residues. Written as DNA, the CDR3 is TGTGCCAGCTCACCCATTAAAGGGGCTAGTTTTTTGAACACTGAAGCTTTCTTT. Its protein is CASSPIKGASFLNTEAFF.

This chain uses TRBV5-5 with TRBJ2-6; TRBD1 matches 7 bases. V lost 3 bases, J lost 2 bases, and 2 bases stayed unmatched. This CDR3 is 15 amino acids long. The germline CDR1 and CDR2 sequences are SGHKS and YYEKEE (reference sequence). The CDR3 DNA reads as TGTGCCAGCAGCTCAACAGGGGCTGGGGCCAACGTCCTGACTTTC. This codes for CASSSTGAGANVLTF.

The chain employs TRBV7-9 and TRBJ2-1, with 9 positions matching TRBD1. Germline V gene sequence: CDR1 SEHNR, CDR2 FQNEAQ (reference sequence). CDR3 length equals 13 residues. V lost 5 bases and J lost 9; bases outside the gene matches: 5. The CDR3 reads CASSDRGIAEQFF. The CDR3 DNA follows: TGTGCCAGCAGCGACAGGGGGATCGCTGAGCAGTTCTTC.

The chain carries TRBV6-6 and TRBJ2-7, with D maybe TRBD2 (5 bases). V was cut by 5 bases and J by 0 bases, with 11 bases left in between. CDR3 size: 14 residues. Germline V CDR1 and CDR2: MNHNY, SVGAGI (reference sequence). In nucleotides, the CDR3 is TGTGCCAGCAGTCGGGCTGCGGGCTCCTACGAGCAGTACGTC. It yields the protein CASSRAAGSYEQYV.

The chain recombines TRBV2 with TRBJ2-5, with a weak D call TRBD2 (6 bases). Germline CDR1 SNHLY, CDR2 FYNNEI. V lost 8 bases, J lost 4 bases, and 20 bases lay in between. The CDR3 consists of 15 residues. The DNA of the CDR3 is TGTGCCAGCGGGGGGTGGCAGGAGAGGATAGAGACCCAGTACTTC. It translates to CASGGWQERIETQYF. The variable domain in full, completed from reference TRBV2 and TRBJ2-5, reads EPEVTQTPSHQVTQMGQEVILRCVPISNHLYFYWYRQILGQKVEFLVSFYNNEISEKSEIFDDQFSVERPDGSNFTLKIRSTKLEDSAMYFCASGGWQERIETQYFGPGTRLLVL.

The CDR3 here is CASSNLAGAYNEQFF. CDR3 nucleotides: TGTGCCAGCAGTAACCTAGCGGGAGCCTACAATGAGCAGTTCTTC. This sequence joins TRBV6-4 and TRBJ2-1; 10 nucleotides align to TRBD2. CDR1 MRHNA and CDR2 SNTAGT come from the germline V gene. The CDR3 contains 15 residues. The ends lost 5 bases at V and 2 bases at J; junction bases unmatched: 3.

The V and J genes are TRBV12-3 or TRBV12-4 and TRBJ1-5; D gene uncertain. The CDR3 consists of 12 residues. Trimming cost V 6 bases and J 5 bases, with 8 bases left between them. CDR3 in DNA: TGTGCCAGCAGCCTCCTATATCAGCCCCAGCATTTT. Translating it yields CASSLLYQPQHF.

The CDR3 reads CASSLVQGGGYTF. The CDR3 DNA reads as TGTGCCAGCAGCTTAGTACAGGGGGGTGGCTACACCTTC. The chain carries TRBV7-2 and TRBJ1-2, with 8 bases fitting TRBD1. V shed 1 base, J shed 7 bases, and the junction held 2 bases outside the gene matches. Germline V CDR1 and CDR2: SGHTA, FQGNSA. This CDR3 comprises 13 residues.

A single count supports this clone. V and J are TRBV5-6 and TRBJ2-3; 7 positions match TRBD2. Germline V gene lookup returns CDR1 SGHDT and CDR2 YYEEEE. The length of the CDR3 is 15 residues. The ends lost 2 bases at V and 1 base at J; junction bases unmatched: 4. CDR3 region: CASSFGGSGTDTQYF. CDR3 DNA: TGTGCCAGCAGCTTTGGCGGGAGCGGCACAGATACGCAGTATTTT.

This rearrangement joins TRBV3-1 (or the pseudogene TRBV3-2) to TRBJ2-6; D is ambiguous. The length of the CDR3 is 14 residues. Trimming removed 3 bases from V and 0 bases from J, with 3 bases in between. CDR1 is LGHDT, CDR2 YNNKEL, per germline (reference sequence). The CDR3 bases are TGTGCCAGCAGCCAGGCCTCTGGGGCCAACGTCCTGACTTTC. Translating gives CASSQASGANVLTF.

This clone was detected only once. The V call is TRBV18, the J call TRBJ2-5; 7 bases agree with TRBD1. The junction had 6 bases not matched to a gene; V was cut back by 1 base and J by 1 base. The length of the CDR3 is 16 residues. Germline lookup yields CDR1 KGHSH and CDR2 LQKENI. The CDR3: CASSPQSGQSQETQYF. For the CDR3, the DNA is TGTGCCAGCTCACCACAGTCGGGACAGAGCCAAGAGACCCAGTACTTC.

The chain links TRBV4-2 to TRBJ2-3, with a possible D match to TRBD2 (6 bases). The V end lost 0 bases, the J end lost 5 bases, and 9 bases lay between the germline ends. The CDR3 covers 14 residues. CDR1 is LGHNA, CDR2 YNFKEQ, per germline. Here the CDR3 reads CASSQDGRLDTQYF. The CDR3 region has the DNA TGTGCCAGCAGCCAAGATGGGAGGTTAGATACGCAGTATTTT.